This T cell receptor beta chain originates from a study of Ad26.COV2.S vaccination and SARS-CoV-2 variants (dated by TCRdb to 2020 to 2023). Broadly, across the study: Sequencing of the TCRbeta repertoire served to evaluate the specificity and breadth of SARS-CoV-2-reactive T cell receptors following Ad26.COV2.S vaccination. A total of 32 samples were included in the TCR-sequenced set, comprising around 19 Ad26.COV2.S vaccine recipients, 5 placebo recipients and 8 SARS-CoV-2 convalescent individuals.

The immunoSEQ Assay was used to sequence TCRbeta CDR3 regions. After extraction, genomic DNA underwent amplification by bias-controlled multiplex PCR, followed by high-throughput sequencing. As for how the authors treated the data: To quantify the absolute abundance of every unique TCRbeta CDR3 region, sequences were collapsed and filtered. T cell fraction was estimated by normalizing TCRbeta template counts to usable DNA, with usable DNA measured through amplification of reference genes found in all nucleated cells. Repertoire TCRs were annotated as SARS-CoV-2-specific by exact matching of V gene, CDR3 amino acid sequence and J gene to a known reactive TCR set. The reference SARS-CoV-2 TCR set came from MIRA and was filtered for enrichment in COVID-19-positive ImmuneCODE repertoires, removing public or cross-reactive TCRs. Based on the MIRA antigens, annotated TCRs were further analysed at the level of specific ORF or position within ORF. Breadth was defined as annotated unique rearrangements over total unique productive rearrangements; depth was the summed frequency of those rearrangements. Two-sided Wilcoxon rank-sum tests were applied when comparing TCR breadth between groups. TCRdb re-hosts the immuneACCESS table, in-frame sequences only. Its copies lack some clones; in the studies checked, an unresolved V gene accounts for under half of them, and the cause for the rest is not known. V and J calls and clone size are copied from that table; D and trimming were computed from the DNA. Present in this sample are about 350,000 clones, about 91% of which were seen just once. Together, the top ten hold 3.9% of the sample.

Of note for this clone: Its antigen remains unidentified. Per-nucleotide qualities are absent, and no much larger clonotype sits a single base away.

According to the germline V gene, CDR1 reads SGHAT and CDR2 reads FQNNGV. Unmatched junction bases come to 17, with V trimmed by 7 bases and J by 9 bases. Its CDR3 holds 17 amino acids, cysteine through phenylalanine. The read is trimmed to its CDR3 DNA, 51 bases read in frame from base 1. The label giving this sample's time point can be read as: individuals recovered from natural SARS-CoV-2 infection. On the study overall, not on this receptor specifically: The authors noted that total T cell responses may have been underestimated by the TCR breadth and depth analyses. After vaccination, spike-specific CD8+ and CD4+ T cell responses were reported to show substantial breadth. Compared with placebo recipients, Ad26.COV2.S recipients showed higher spike-specific TCR breadth (P = 0.0014). Comparable non-spike TCR breadth was observed between vaccine and placebo recipients, consistent with only spike being contained in the vaccine.

This chain joins TRBV11-2 to TRBJ1-6, and TRBD1 matches 8 of the central bases. This TCR was recovered from a human donor who had recovered from COVID-19. The input for sequencing was peripheral blood, taken after recovery from COVID-19. The sequence in DNA is TGTGCCAGCACCCCGGGACAGGTTTTTTTAGTGGGTTCACCCCTCCACTTT. This translates into CASTPGQVFLVGSPLHF.